This passage covers 21 T cell receptor beta chains from one sample sequenced in a study of blood T cells in healthy people across ages. A J-beta primer mix and a sample-barcoded 5' primer were used in a second PCR of about 7 to 12 cycles. In TCRdb, the 5' RACE reads were re-called with MiXCR into one record per CDR3 protein. The sample lists around 280,000 distinct CDR3 sequences, about 25% seen once, with 29% in the top ten. Sequenced material: blood. These receptors were taken from a woman aged 70-85 years in good health.

This clonotype appeared a few times. The chain employs TRBV20-1 and TRBJ2-5; TRBD1 is a possible D gene (6 bases). The end of the DNA fits TRBJ2-7 better, so the J call may be wrong. Germline loops: CDR1 DFQATT, CDR2 SNEGSKA (reference sequence). The CDR3 length is 12 residues. CDR3: CSARTGSLEQYF. The CDR3 coding sequence is TGCAGTGCTAGAACAGGGTCCCTCGAGCAGTACTTC.

This clonotype has a count of ten or more. The chain is built from TRBV6-2 or TRBV6-3 and TRBJ1-4, with TRBD1 as a possible D gene (5 bases). Trimming removed 6 bases from V and 0 bases from J, with 11 bases in between. CDR1 and CDR2 from the germline V gene are MNHEY and SVGEGT. This CDR3 is 15 amino acids long. CDR3 sequence: CASSSPGATNEKLFF. The CDR3, as DNA: TGTGCCAGCAGCTCCCCGGGGGCAACTAATGAAAAACTGTTTTTT.

This clonotype was detected a few times. V gene TRBV29-1 combines with J gene TRBJ2-5, with TRBD2 identical over 7 bases. Germline trimming cut 6 bases from V and 2 bases from J; bases unmatched to any gene: 9. Per the germline V gene, CDR1 is SQVTM and CDR2 is ANQGSEA. The CDR3 extends over 14 amino acids. The CDR3 DNA reads TGCAGCGTGCGCGGGAGCGGCAGTCAAGAGACCCAGTACTTC. Amino acids: CSVRGSGSQETQYF.

In the case of this clonotype: The junction departs from germline at one end; a sequencing error may be responsible. The rearrangement joins TRBV13 to TRBJ2-5; D possibly corresponds to TRBD1 (5 bases). The CDR3 spans 16 residues. CDR1 and CDR2 from the germline V gene are PRHDT and FYEKMQ (reference sequence). This CDR3 reads CASSFRAGPNQETQYF. Written as DNA, the CDR3 is TGTGCCAGTAGCTTCAGGGCAGGACCTAATCAGGAGACCCAGTACTTC.

This clonotype has a handful of counts. The V gene is TRBV28, the J gene TRBJ2-2, with D perhaps matching TRBD2 (5 bases). V was shortened by 8 bases and J by 7 bases, with 17 bases between the two germline ends. The CDR3 is 14 residues long. Germline V gene sequence: CDR1 MDHEN, CDR2 SYDVKM. This chain's CDR3 is CASRSSARGGELFF. CDR3 sequence (DNA): TGTGCCAGCCGCTCTTCAGCCCGGGGCGGGGAGCTGTTTTTT.

The V call is TRBV6-2 or TRBV6-3, the J call TRBJ2-2; 9 bases are shared with TRBD1. In germline, CDR1 is MNHEY, CDR2 SVGEGT. This CDR3 has 15 residues. V dropped 7 bases and J dropped 3; count of bases not matched to a gene: 6. The CDR3 loop reads CASTGTGSYTGELFF. For the CDR3, the DNA is TGTGCCAGCACTGGGACAGGGTCATACACCGGGGAGCTGTTTTTT.

The chain links TRBV28 to TRBJ1-4; 9 bases line up with TRBD1. Per the germline V gene, CDR1 is MDHEN and CDR2 is SYDVKM. CDR3 length: 15 amino acids. Germline trimming cut 6 bases from V and 8 bases from J; bases unmatched to any gene: 10. Written as DNA, the CDR3 is TGTGCCAGCAGCAGGGGGGACAGGGAGTACGAAAAACTGTTTTTT. Its translation: CASSRGDREYEKLFF. Full variable domain (rest looked up from reference TRBV28 and TRBJ1-4): DVKVTQSSRYLVKRTGEKVFLECVQDMDHENMFWYRQDPGLGLRLIYFSYDVKMKEKGDIPEGYSVSREKKERFSLILESASTNQTSMYLCASSRGDREYEKLFFGSGTQLSVL.

J is TRBJ2-4 and V is TRBV20-1; D is unresolved. V gave up 0 bases and J gave up 0 bases, with 6 bases separating them. The CDR3 runs to 14 residues. Germline V gene sequence: CDR1 DFQATT, CDR2 SNEGSKA (reference sequence). CDR3 in DNA: TGCAGTGCTAGAGAGGGCCTAGCCAAAAACATTCAGTACTTC. Residues: CSAREGLAKNIQYF.

Of note for this clonotype: An end of the junction differs from the germline gene, which may be a read error. The genes are TRBV27 and TRBJ2-4; TRBD1 might be the D (6 bases). CDR1 MNHEY and CDR2 SMNVEV come from the germline V gene (reference sequence). The CDR3 runs 16 residues. CDR3 sequence reads: CASRQAWGQPGDIQHF. The CDR3 region has the DNA TGTGCCAGCAGGCAAGCATGGGGACAACCAGGGGACATTCAGCACTTC.

The gene calls are TRBV11-2 and TRBJ2-1, with D perhaps matching TRBD2 (5 bases). This CDR3 region has 15 residues. With 3 bases removed from V and 2 bases from J, the gap between germline ends came to 11 bases. Germline values: CDR1 SGHAT, CDR2 FQNNGV. Here the CDR3 reads CASSFRGFTYNEQFF. The CDR3 DNA follows: TGTGCCAGCAGCTTCAGAGGGTTCACCTACAATGAGCAGTTCTTC. The entire variable domain, with the rest obtained from reference TRBV11-2 and TRBJ2-1, is as follows: EAGVAQSPRYKIIEKRQSVAFWCNPISGHATLYWYQQILGQGPKLLIQFQNNGVVDDSQLPKDRFSAERLKGVDSTLKIQPAKLEDSAVYLCASSFRGFTYNEQFFGPGTRLTVL.

This clonotype showed up just a few times. The chain combines TRBV7-3 with TRBJ2-5, with unresolved D. The J call may be in error: the DNA end matches TRBJ2-1 better. Germline lookup yields CDR1 SGHTA and CDR2 FQGTGA. The CDR3 has 13 residues. The CDR3: CASSLISSNEQFF. DNA for the CDR3: TGTGCCAGCAGCTTGATTAGCTCAAATGAGCAGTTCTTC.

The chain links TRBV10-3 to TRBJ2-3; the match to TRBD1 covers 9 bases. CDR1 is ENHRY, CDR2 SYGVKD, per germline. The CDR3 is made up of 16 amino acids. J gave up 2 bases and V 4 bases, and 7 bases lay outside the gene matches. CDR3 sequence reads: CAISGGQGVATDTQYF. CDR3 coding DNA: TGTGCCATCAGTGGGGGACAGGGAGTAGCCACAGATACGCAGTATTTT.

The CDR3 DNA follows: TGTGCCAGCAGCGTTAGGAGTACGCATGAGCAGTTCTTC. The encoded protein is CASSVRSTHEQFF. The V and J genes are TRBV7-9 and TRBJ2-1; D ambiguous. Trimming took off 5 bases at V and 8 bases at J, with 13 bases between the two ends. This CDR3 region has 13 residues. Germline V gives CDR1 SEHNR, CDR2 FQNEAQ (reference sequence).

This clonotype has a handful of counts. The V gene is TRBV7-2, the J gene TRBJ2-3; 7 nucleotides line up with TRBD1. CDR3 size: 15 residues. Germline CDR1 is SGHTA and CDR2 is FQGNSA. With 2 bases clipped from V and 0 bases from J, the junction kept 2 bases outside the gene matches. CDR3 amino acids: CASSLRQGSTDTQYF. The CDR3 DNA is TGTGCCAGCAGCTTAAGACAGGGTAGCACAGATACGCAGTATTTT.

This clonotype has only one observation. The J gene is TRBJ2-7, the V gene TRBV20-1; TRBD2 matches 12 bases. This CDR3 has 16 amino acids. Germline V gene data show CDR1 as DFQATT and CDR2 as SNEGSKA (reference sequence). Losses at the gene ends were 3 bases for V and 0 bases for J; bases not matched to a gene: 6. The CDR3 sequence: CSASALAGGSSYEQYF. In DNA form, the CDR3 reads TGCAGTGCTAGTGCTCTAGCGGGAGGGAGCTCCTACGAGCAGTACTTC.

The rearrangement uses TRBV4-1 and TRBJ2-5; a weak D match, TRBD2 (6 bases). TRBJ2-1 matches the DNA end more closely, so the J call is doubtful. The CDR3 is 16 amino acids. The V gene's germline CDR1 is MGHRA and CDR2 YSYEKL. The CDR3 nucleotides read TGCGCCAGCAGCCAAGATAGTACTAGCTTATACAATGAGCAGTTCTTC. It encodes CASSQDSTSLYNEQFF.

This clonotype has at least ten counts. The chain carries TRBV29-1 and TRBJ2-7; D ambiguous. Trimming removed 3 bases at V and 5 bases at J, with 11 bases between. CDR3 length: 12 residues. Per germline, CDR1 SQVTM and CDR2 ANQGSEA. CDR3 sequence: CSVDGLSNEQYF. The CDR3 DNA is TGCAGCGTTGACGGGCTAAGCAACGAGCAGTACTTC.

This chain's CDR3 is CSARPTSNTGELFF. DNA for the CDR3: TGCAGTGCTAGACCGACCTCGAACACCGGGGAGCTGTTTTTT. This chain links TRBV20-1 with TRBJ2-2; D ambiguous. With 2 bases removed from V and 0 bases from J, the gap between germline ends came to 7 bases. The CDR3 has 14 residues. The germline V gene encodes CDR1 DFQATT and CDR2 SNEGSKA (reference sequence).

The chain couples TRBV24-1 to TRBJ1-5; possibly TRBD1 for D (5 bases). CDR1 KGHDR and CDR2 SFDVKD come from the germline V gene. Trimming removed 3 bases from V and 0 bases from J, with 23 bases in between. CDR3 length: 20 residues. The CDR3 bases are TGTGCCACCAGTGATCCTCGGGGGGACGAGATATCGCTTAGCAATCAGCCCCAGCATTTT. Encoded protein: CATSDPRGDEISLSNQPQHF.

The chain recombines TRBV11-2 with TRBJ1-2; no reliable D call. The CDR3 loop spans 14 amino acids. Trimming cost V 2 bases and J 0 bases, with 7 bases left between them. Germline loops: CDR1 SGHAT, CDR2 FQNNGV. The CDR3, as DNA: TGTGCCAGCAGCTTAATAGCTACTAACTATGGCTACACCTTC. Translation: CASSLIATNYGYTF.

This clonotype came up a few times. This chain connects TRBV27 to TRBJ2-7, with D possibly being TRBD1 or TRBD2 (5 bases each). Germline CDR1 reads MNHEY; CDR2 reads SMNVEV (reference sequence). Between the trimmed V and J ends, which lost 2 bases and 0 bases, there was a span of 14 bases. CDR3 length equals 16 residues. The CDR3 DNA is TGTGCCAGCAGTTTACGACAGACTAAAGACTCCTACGAGCAGTACTTC. Translated, it gives CASSLRQTKDSYEQYF.